This TCR beta chain was recovered during a study of cytomegalovirus exposure and HLA in healthy donors (dated by TCRdb to about 2017). A note on the overall study: An earlier analysis of several hundred of the donors reported 250 to 350 Gb of sequence data and 117 million unique TCR beta sequences obtained from around 170 million T cells. About 300 gigabases of sequencing data and 70 million to 95 million unique TCR sequences made up an early release that covered some 640 HLA-typed donors. Of the approximately 400 genotyped donors, 65% to 90% were placed in the genetic ancestry cluster associated with self-reported Caucasian donors. The study was designed to test whether signatures of past pathogen exposure could be identified by cataloging public T cell receptors. Using immunosequencing, the study profiled T cell repertoires from 666 subjects and related those repertoires to cytomegalovirus serostatus. A separate validation cohort of roughly 120 different subjects was used in addition to the approximately 640-subject first cohort. To predict cytomegalovirus infection status, the study combined high-throughput TCR immunosequencing, statistical association of individual TCRs with disease status, and machine learning. To study patterns of TCR occurrence, a later analysis re-analyzed previously published TCR beta repertoires from around 700 donors and added high-resolution HLA genotyping. The later analysis used no new phenotypic data to find candidate immune exposures, relying instead on TCR beta sequences and their occurrence across donors. An earlier analysis of some 600 of the donors applied high-throughput TCR beta sequencing to assess whether each TCR beta V gene segment acted as functional or pseudogenic. Donor age, sex, ethnicity and CMV serostatus were compiled alongside the repertoire data. In a later genetic analysis, genome-wide SNP genotypes for about three fifths of the roughly 670 donors were used, and that subset was treated as a discovery cohort. Every repertoire in the discovery cohort had been generated on one and the same sequencing platform. Class I and class II HLA loci were covered by the typing at four-digit resolution. Typing coverage varied by locus: 629-630 donors for A, B, C, DRB1 and DQB1; about 520 for DQA1; around 570 for DPA1; approximately 470 for DPB1. About five DR-DQ haplotypes were handled as single units for association and clustering because linkage in the cohort was strong. Across 398 genotyped donors of the cohort, an average of approximately 240,000 unique TCR beta nucleotide sequences per donor were sequenced, and approximately 19% of those sequences were non-productive.

Between the V and J ends, shortened by 6 bases and 0 bases respectively, the junction contains 13 bases. Per the germline V gene, SGHTA is the CDR1 and FQGNSA is the CDR2. The CDR3 goes from the cysteine to the phenylalanine over 15 residues. Solely the CDR3 DNA is kept, with 45 bases framed from the first base. The library was obtained by the immunoSEQ multiplex PCR assay. A mixture of 60 forward primers for TCR Vbeta segments and 13 reverse primers for TCR Jbeta segments was used in the multiplex PCR. The CDR3 region of rearranged TCR beta genes was amplified from genomic DNA with a multiplex PCR assay. Amplified TCR beta libraries were sequenced as 87-base-pair reads on the Illumina HiSeq System. On the study's bioinformatics: A later analysis counted some 74 million unique TCR beta chains across the 550 to 750 repertoires, and around 9.9 million of these chains were shared by at least two donors. Raw reads were error-corrected and collapsed into unique sequences with a nearest-neighbor algorithm that merged closely related sequences to remove PCR and sequencing errors. Alignment of CDR3 sequences to IMGT reference sequences was used to assign V, D and J gene segments. For a sequence to be retained, at least a six-nucleotide match to both a V gene segment and a J gene segment was required. Rearrangements were called productive when the CDR3 lacked stop codons and stayed in frame with V and J; all others were non-productive. Following IMGT convention, CDR3 was defined as the stretch from the second conserved V-encoded cysteine up to the conserved J-encoded phenylalanine. In an earlier analysis of around 570 of the donors, sequences lacking an unambiguous match to a single V gene segment were excluded. In an earlier analysis of about 590 of the donors, a V segment was called functional when productive rearrangements were above 56.7%, and segregating when the standard deviation between donors exceeded 5%. A statistical classification framework was developed to diagnose cytomegalovirus status using the catalog of TCR beta chain sequences. In a later analysis, TCR nucleotide sequences were compared against IMGT/GENE-DB human TR gene sequences so that V and J genes could be assigned. A later analysis assigned CDR3 sequences and most-parsimonious VDJ recombination scenarios with the TCRdist pipeline. In a later analysis, each TCR beta chain was defined by its CDR3 amino acid sequence together with its V-gene family, and reads lacking a unique V-gene family were excluded. A later analysis removed nearly 600 highly shared, low-generation-probability nucleotide sequences to deal with suspected cross-contamination and a sequencing artifact. In a later analysis, a clonal expansion index was calculated for each public chain from normalized within-repertoire ranks of inferred template counts. In a later analysis, generation probabilities were computed using a VDJ recombination model fitted to out-of-frame rearrangements, and the results were checked against IGoR. Hypergeometric tests were used in a later analysis to score TCR-TCR, TCR-HLA and TCR-CMV co-occurrence, with a repertoire-size bias correction applied to the TCR pairs. In a later analysis, false discovery rates were estimated by permuting HLA or CMV assignments 20 times. In a later analysis, co-occurring TCRs were grouped with DBSCAN, and TCRdist sequence similarity was added when clustering was performed within HLA-allele-positive subsets. Co-occurrence clustering excluded repertoires with fewer than 30,000 or more than 120,000 public chains, plus five with anomalous nucleotide sharing. TCRdb re-hosts the immuneACCESS table, in-frame sequences only. Its copies lack some clones; in the studies checked, an unresolved V gene accounts for under half of them, and the cause for the rest is not known. The V and J calls and clone size are taken from that table; D and trimming were inferred from the DNA. The sample table contains about 89,000 clones; only one count was recorded for about 85% of them. Under 4.5% of the sample belongs to the ten largest clones.

The cohort comprised 666 healthy bone marrow donors. All cohort members were sampled while nominally healthy, although unrecorded immune exposures were likely present. The donor tested CMV seropositive, placing the donor among the 289 seropositive members of the cohort. Each donor provided a peripheral blood sample, and peripheral blood mononuclear cells were used for TCR beta sequencing. Genomic DNA extraction from the blood cell samples was performed with the Qiagen DNeasy Blood Extraction Kit. What the authors observed across the whole study: According to a later analysis, most CMV-associated TCR beta chains appeared to be HLA-restricted, and the HLA associations seemed to be driven largely by CMV exposure. Broadly in line with IMGT annotations, most TCR beta V segments showed up in productive rearrangements about 90% or about 30% of the time in an earlier analysis of several hundred of the donors. In a later analysis, 15,000 to 20,000 TCR beta sequences were associated with specific HLA alleles at a false discovery rate of 0.05. This cohort had only TCR beta chains sequenced, and the lack of alpha or paired-chain data limited which features could be detected. The classifier was reported to diagnose cytomegalovirus status with high specificity and sensitivity in both the original and validation cohorts. Roughly uniform sequencing depth across donors was assumed in presence/absence analyses, although this assumption may not hold. Some IMGT-functional V segments, including TRBV6-2 and TRBV6-3, could not be told apart with the 87-base-pair reads, so those segments were excluded. In vitro tests confirmed that three of the cytomegalovirus-associated TCR beta chains recognize cytomegalovirus antigens. A later analysis found that HLA-associated TCR beta chains were more clonally expanded and had lower generation probabilities than equally common non-associated chains. A total of fewer than 200 TCR beta chains were listed by the study as associated with cytomegalovirus. Linkage disequilibrium might explain the correlated functional status among segregating V segments, but an unknown experimental factor could not be excluded. HLA typing was unavailable for some donors at each locus, so association tests used only the typed subset. A further reported finding was that TCR beta sequences accurately predicted the HLA-A and HLA-B alleles for most subjects in the first cohort. The sequencing pipeline was judged likely to have produced a cluster of highly shared sequence variants as a technical artifact. Strong co-occurrence of HLA alleles, especially DR and DQ, made assigning TCR associations to individual alleles difficult. For the cohort, immune exposure information was limited to CMV serostatus. Compared with the approximately 670-donor mean, donors in an Asian-associated ancestry cluster had fewer N-insertions in productive TCRs, according to a later genetic analysis. Most TCR sequences were seen in very few donors, while some public TCRs were found in many individuals. V-gene and J-gene trimming of TCR beta chains was associated with a missense DCLRE1C variant in a later genetic analysis, and the association was replicated in an independent cohort. The authors suggested that the approach could potentially be extended to other disease states and immunological phenotypes. Seventeen rarely observed V segments, including chromosome 9 orphons, were excluded from the earlier analysis of approximately 500 of the donors because counts were too low. In a later analysis, TCR association rates were found to vary across HLA loci, with the most associated TCRs seen for DRB1 alleles and the fewest for HLA-C alleles. Several of the top co-occurrence clusters appeared to be linked to parvovirus B19, influenza, CMV and Epstein-Barr virus, according to a later analysis.

Of note for this clone: It has no known antigen specificity. Qualities for individual bases were not recorded, and no much larger clone is one base off.

Specimen: PBMCs. The chain is encoded by TRBV7-2 joined to TRBJ2-3; the D gene is possibly TRBD2, with 6 bases matching. The TCR originated in a female donor in good health and CMV-seropositive. DNA sequence: TGTGCCAGCAGTCTAATGGGACTTAGCACAGATACGCAGTATTTT. Its amino acids are CASSLMGLSTDTQYF.